This TCR beta chain was captured in a study of T cells after yellow fever vaccination. Study as a whole: Fractions containing few cells were prepared with SMART-Seq v4 Ultra Low Input. Study results and limitations: Clonotype sharing between CD4 and CD8 compartments was small.

Only a few counts were recorded for this clonotype. Antigen specificity is unknown. Conversion of TCR transcripts into cDNA relied on 5'RACE template switching, which added a universal primer site and UMIs. TCRdb re-called the 5' RACE reads with MiXCR, one entry per CDR3 protein. The sample records almost 600,000 distinct CDR3 sequences, less than 15% being singletons. V was clipped by 5 bases and J by 7 bases; unmatched bases: 8. Germline V CDR1 and CDR2: MNHEY, SVGEGT. This CDR3 region has 14 residues. The chain employs TRBV6-2 or TRBV6-3 and TRBJ2-1; 7 nucleotides line up with TRBD1. The sequenced sample was PBMCs, obtained on the day of the yellow fever booster vaccination. The clonotype comes from a man younger than 40 who received the YFV17D yellow fever vaccine. CDR3 region: CASSHWDRENEQFF. The CDR3 nucleotides are TGTGCCAGCAGTCACTGGGACAGAGAAAATGAGCAGTTCTTC.